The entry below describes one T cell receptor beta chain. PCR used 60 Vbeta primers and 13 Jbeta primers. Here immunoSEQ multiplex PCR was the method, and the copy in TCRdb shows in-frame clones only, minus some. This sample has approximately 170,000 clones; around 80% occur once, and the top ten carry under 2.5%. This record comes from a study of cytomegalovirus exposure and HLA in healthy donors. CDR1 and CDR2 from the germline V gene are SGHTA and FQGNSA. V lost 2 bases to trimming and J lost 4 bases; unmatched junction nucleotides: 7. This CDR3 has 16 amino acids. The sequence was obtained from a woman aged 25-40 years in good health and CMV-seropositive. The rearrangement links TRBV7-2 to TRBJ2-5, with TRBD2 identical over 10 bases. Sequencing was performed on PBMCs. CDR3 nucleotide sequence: TGTGCCAGCAGCTTAAGGAGCGGGGGGGCTTCAGAGACCCAGTACTTC. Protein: CASSLRSGGASETQYF.